This record looks at one T cell receptor (beta chain) sequence and its context. Its specific antigen is unknown. No base qualities exist here, and no much larger clone lies one base off it. The time point label for this specimen denotes: baseline before first vaccination. The vaccinee samples were drawn from two UK trials, COV001 and COV002, one of which was a single-blind randomized controlled phase 2/3 trial testing AZD1222 (ChAdOx1 nCoV-19) in healthy adults. Trial participant PBMC samples were collected at day 0 and day 28 after the second dose for TCRbeta chain sequencing. The CDR3 regions of human TCRbeta chains were analyzed by immunosequencing. On the study's bioinformatics: Repertoire TCRs were checked for matches against a reference library of SARS-CoV-2-specific TCRs that had been generated using the MIRA antigen-specificity platform. Breadth meant the fraction of unique TCRs that were SARS-CoV-2-associated, whereas depth meant the fraction of total T cells that were SARS-CoV-2-associated. Each spike-specific TCR was assigned to its reactive spike region and to a CD4 or CD8 class using the MIRA data. Log10-transformed breadth and depth values were compared by one-way ANOVA with Sidak's multiple comparisons tests. TCRdb retrieved this table from immuneACCESS and kept in-frame rearrangements only. Not all clones are present; in checked studies, unresolved V genes account for under half, and no reason is known for the remainder. V and J calls plus clone size are reproduced from that table; the DNA served to infer D and trimming. This sample gives approximately 140,000 clones in total; roughly 91% of them show up just once. The biggest ten clones account for 1.4% to 1.5% of the sample.

The data originate from a study of T cell responses to AZD1222 COVID-19 vaccine (dated by TCRdb to the early 2020s). Concerning the study at large: Because spike-specific TCR depth and breadth did not differ between the two schedules, AZD1222 recipients who got a second dose at roughly 4 weeks were pooled with those who got a second dose at roughly 12 weeks. TCR sequencing was performed for roughly 250 trial participants, of whom around 210 were given two doses of AZD1222 and approximately 25 were given two doses of MenACWY control vaccine. Enrollment into the trials was organized by age into subgroups of 18-55, 56-69 and 70-plus years, and those subgroups contained approximately 160, 26 and 62 TCR-sequenced participants, respectively.

Paper-wide results and their limitations: The vaccine-associated CD4 TCRs covered the entire spike protein, and the dominant responses fell in regions 160-218 and 743-854. Because no day 14 peak-response samples were available, the repertoires could be characterized only after the peak T cell response. Most participants were white British and females outnumbered males, and the authors suggested that clonal diversity may have been underestimated. Conclusions about previously exposed vaccinees were limited because only 5 or 6 AZD1222 recipients were SARS-CoV-2 seropositive at baseline. In the small 56-69-year group, the increase in depth fell short of significance, most likely because of low power. Spike-specific TCR breadth and depth rose significantly after two AZD1222 doses compared with day 0 and with MenACWY recipients. Nearly half of unique spike-specific TCRs reportedly recognized epitopes outside regions mutated in the B.1.351 and B.1.1.7 variants.

CDR1 and CDR2 are drawn from the germline V gene (reference sequence): LGHDT, YNNKEL. Ends trimmed: V by 0 bases, J by 7 bases; bases unmatched to a gene: 14. Reading from cysteine to phenylalanine, the CDR3 counts 18 amino acids. This entry keeps only the CDR3 DNA: 54 bases, framed from base 1. The chain is encoded by TRBV3-1 (or the pseudogene TRBV3-2) joined to TRBJ2-1, and 8 junctional nucleotides match TRBD2. Sequencing used peripheral blood, obtained on day 0 of AZD1222 vaccination. This TCR derives from an adult in good health. Here is the DNA: TGTGCCAGCAGCCAAGATCCCCTAGGGACTAGACTGGGGAATGAGCAGTTCTTC. The encoded protein is CASSQDPLGTRLGNEQFF.